A single sample is the source of the 20 T cell receptor beta chains below, sequenced in a study of vaccination effects on CD4 cells after COVID-19. Profiled with immunoSEQ multiplex PCR; TCRdb holds only in-frame clones, not every one. This sample has under 75,000 clones, with roughly 80% found just once. What these receptors recognize is not known. Antigen-specific CD4+ T cells expanded by the ViraFEST assay with viral peptide pools were then sequenced. Scientists isolated CD4+ T cells after an approximately 10-day culture period ended. Nucleocapsid antibody tests were negative, and the vaccine recipients had no prior SARS-CoV-2 infection. The material sequenced was CD4+ T cells from PBMCs cultured with SARS-CoV-2 spike peptides, taken before COVID-19 vaccination. Receptors originate from a human donor who received a COVID-19 vaccine.

The chain carries TRBV24-1 and TRBJ2-2; TRBD1 matches at 7 bases. The CDR3 length is 16 residues. Germline-derived CDR1 and CDR2 are KGHDR and SFDVKD. The trim removed 5 bases at V and 7 bases at J, leaving 12 bases unmatched. In DNA, the CDR3 is TGTGCCACCAGTGGCTCCGCGACAGGGCTTGTCGGGGAGCTGTTTTTT. It encodes CATSGSATGLVGELFF.

This clone turned up a few times. The chain has TRBV19 and TRBJ1-2, with D maybe TRBD1 (5 bases). V lost 4 bases and J 7 bases, leaving 22 bases between the germline ends. Germline V gene lookup returns CDR1 LNHDA and CDR2 SQIVND (reference sequence). This CDR3 region has 16 residues. CDR3 DNA sequence: TGTGCCAGTAGTAACCAAGCCTCGGGGGGAGTTGGTGGCTACACCTTC. Encoded protein: CASSNQASGGVGGYTF.

V gene TRBV2 combines with J gene TRBJ2-5; 9 bases line up with TRBD1. Germline assignment: CDR1 SNHLY and CDR2 FYNNEI. This CDR3 has 13 amino acids. V shed 8 bases and J 5 bases; nucleotides not matched to a gene: 6. In DNA, the CDR3 is TGTGCCAGCCGCGCCGGACAGGGGGAGACCCAGTACTTC. Protein product: CASRAGQGETQYF.

The genes are TRBV7-8 and TRBJ2-1; 9 bases line up with TRBD1. Trimming removed 3 bases from V and 14 bases from J; junction bases left unmatched: 8. Germline V gene data show CDR1 as SGHVS and CDR2 as FQNEAQ. The CDR3 is made up of 13 amino acids. CDR3 nucleotides: TGTGCCAGCAGCTTCGGAGACAGGGGGAGCAAGTTCTTC. This translates into CASSFGDRGSKFF.

V usage is TRBV10-3 and J usage is TRBJ2-3; TRBD1 matches at 10 bases. The germline V gene encodes CDR1 ENHRY and CDR2 SYGVKD. V trimming: 6 bases; J trimming: 3 bases; junction bases outside the gene matches: 3. CDR3 length: 14 residues. CDR3 nucleotides: TGTGCCATCAGCGACAGGGGGCAGACAGATACGCAGTATTTT. It encodes CAISDRGQTDTQYF.

The chain is built from TRBV6-5 and TRBJ1-5, with D uncertain. The germline V gene encodes CDR1 MNHEY and CDR2 SVGAGI. Trimming took 6 bases from V and 4 from J, leaving 10 bases between them. The CDR3 length is 13 residues. In nucleotides, the CDR3 is TGTGCCAGCAGACCGACGGAAAATCAGCCCCAGCATTTT. It translates to CASRPTENQPQHF.

In this sample, this clone turned up once. The chain uses TRBV4-1 and TRBJ2-5, with D possibly being TRBD1 (6 bases). V was shortened by 1 base and J by 4 bases, with 13 bases between the two germline ends. Germline assignment: CDR1 MGHRA and CDR2 YSYEKL. The CDR3 is 15 residues long. CDR3 nucleotides: TGCGCCAGCAGCCAAGGGTCCAGGGGAGCAGAGACCCAGTACTTC. It is translated as CASSQGSRGAETQYF.

The CDR3 sequence: CASSQAVYYEKLFF. The CDR3 nucleotides read TGTGCCAGCAGCCAAGCAGTTTATTATGAAAAACTGTTTTTT. This chain uses TRBV14 with TRBJ1-4; D not certain. CDR1 is SGHDN and CDR2 is FVKESK in the germline V gene. The CDR3 is made up of 14 amino acids. Trimming removed 1 base from V and 6 bases from J, with 9 bases in between.

V gene TRBV18 combines with J gene TRBJ2-1; TRBD1 agrees at 11 bases. The germline V gene encodes CDR1 KGHSH and CDR2 LQKENI. The CDR3 loop spans 15 amino acids. The V and J ends lost 4 bases and 7 bases, in that order; junction bases with no gene match: 6. The CDR3 region is CASSLGQGARNEQFF. The DNA for the CDR3 is TGTGCCAGCTCACTCGGACAGGGGGCGAGGAATGAGCAGTTCTTC.

The CDR3 DNA sequence: TGTGCCAGCAGCTATTTCCCCACCTGGGAGACCCAGTACTTC. The encoded protein is CASSYFPTWETQYF. The rearrangement links TRBV28 to TRBJ2-5, with D uncertain. Germline lookup yields CDR1 MDHEN and CDR2 SYDVKM. The CDR3 contains 14 residues. V lost 6 bases and J lost 5, with 16 bases in between.

This clone has just a few counts. The chain employs TRBV3-1 (or the pseudogene TRBV3-2) and TRBJ2-2; 7 nucleotides line up with TRBD1. The CDR3 sequence is 16 residues long. Germline-derived CDR1 and CDR2 are LGHDT and YNNKEL (reference sequence). The V segment lost 1 base and the J segment 0 bases; nucleotides outside the gene matches: 2. CDR3 coding DNA: TGTGCCAGCAGCCAAGGGGACAGACCGAACACCGGGGAGCTGTTTTTT. Its protein is CASSQGDRPNTGELFF.

This clone was seen just once. The chain recombines TRBV29-1 with TRBJ2-7, with 16 bases that match TRBD2. Germline-derived CDR1 and CDR2 are SQVTM and ANQGSEA. This CDR3 has 16 residues. V shed 4 bases and J 7 bases; nucleotides not matched to a gene: 10. DNA of the CDR3: TGCAGCGTTGCTGGGACTAGCGGGGGGGATGGGTTTGAGCAGTACGTC. As protein: CSVAGTSGGDGFEQYV.

The gene calls are TRBV5-1 and TRBJ2-3; a possible D gene is TRBD2 (6 bases). The germline gives CDR1 SGHRS, CDR2 YFSETQ. V lost 6 bases and J 4 bases, leaving 18 bases between the germline ends. The CDR3 runs 15 residues. In nucleotides, the CDR3 is TGCGCCAGCACCAGCCCGGGTGAGCGGGCAGATACGCAGTATTTT. Translated: CASTSPGERADTQYF.

The V call is TRBV7-2, the J call TRBJ2-6, with D possibly TRBD1 on 6 matching bases. CDR1 SGHTA and CDR2 FQGNSA come from the germline V gene. CDR3 length equals 15 residues. V was clipped by 5 bases and J by 2 bases, with 10 bases between them. The CDR3 protein is CASSVQGAGANVLTF. CDR3 DNA: TGTGCCAGCAGCGTACAGGGTGCTGGGGCCAACGTCCTGACTTTC.

The V gene is TRBV5-6, the J gene TRBJ1-2; no firm D call. The CDR3 is 15 residues long. V was trimmed by 3 bases and J by 2 bases, leaving 14 bases between them. The germline CDR1 and CDR2 sequences are SGHDT and YYEEEE. CDR3 loop: CASSSQRTVNYGYTF. DNA for the CDR3: TGTGCCAGCAGCTCCCAGCGAACCGTCAACTATGGCTACACCTTC.

The chain recombines TRBV12-3 or TRBV12-4 with TRBJ1-5; the D is unclear. This CDR3 comprises 13 residues. Deletions cut 6 bases from V and 2 bases from J, with 8 bases between. The CDR3 is CASRADGNQPQHF. The CDR3 nucleotides are TGTGCCAGCAGGGCGGATGGCAATCAGCCCCAGCATTTT.

This clone was observed once. V is TRBV7-8 and J is TRBJ1-2, with 10 bases lining up with TRBD1. Germline CDR1 SGHVS, CDR2 FQNEAQ. With V trimmed by 1 base and J by 8 bases, 10 bases remained unmatched. The CDR3 is made up of 16 amino acids. The chain's CDR3 is CASSLGGSGQGNGYTF. The CDR3 DNA reads as TGTGCCAGCAGCTTAGGCGGGTCGGGACAGGGGAACGGCTACACCTTC.

J is TRBJ1-3 and V is TRBV19; D gene unclear. V was shortened by 5 bases and J by 0 bases, with 11 bases between the two germline ends. Germline V gene sequence: CDR1 LNHDA, CDR2 SQIVND (reference sequence). The CDR3 sequence is 15 residues long. This chain's CDR3 is CASSPQTISGNTIYF. The CDR3, as DNA: TGTGCCAGTAGTCCACAGACGATCTCTGGAAACACCATATATTTT.

This chain connects TRBV24-1 to TRBJ1-1, with no clear D. The length of the CDR3 is 14 residues. Germline V gene data show CDR1 as KGHDR and CDR2 as SFDVKD. The germline V and J ends were trimmed by 2 bases and 11 bases, with 17 bases remaining between them. The CDR3 DNA reads TGTGCCACCAGTGATTCGCGGGCGAGGGCAAGGGCTTTCTTT. Its translation: CATSDSRARARAFF.

V is TRBV29-1 and J is TRBJ2-6; possible D gene TRBD2, 7 bases. This CDR3 comprises 15 residues. Germline V gives CDR1 SQVTM, CDR2 ANQGSEA. Trimming stripped 7 bases from V and 0 bases from J, with 13 bases between. The CDR3 sequence: CSADGGLSGANVLTF. The CDR3, as DNA: TGCAGCGCGGACGGGGGGCTCTCTGGGGCCAACGTCCTGACTTTC.